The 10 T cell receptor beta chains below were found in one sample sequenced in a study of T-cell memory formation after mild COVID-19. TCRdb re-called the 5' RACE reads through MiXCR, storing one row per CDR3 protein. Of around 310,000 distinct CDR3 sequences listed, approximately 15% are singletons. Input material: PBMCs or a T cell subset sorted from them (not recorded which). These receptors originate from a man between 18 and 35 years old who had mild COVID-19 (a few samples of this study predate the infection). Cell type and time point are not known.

CDR3 nucleotides: TGCGCCAGCAGCCATCGACAGGGCGTCACCGGGGAGCTGTTTTTT. Translating gives CASSHRQGVTGELFF. The rearrangement uses TRBV4-1 and TRBJ2-2, with 7 bases that match TRBD1. The CDR3 extends over 15 amino acids. The germline CDR1 and CDR2 sequences are MGHRA and YSYEKL. V was clipped by 3 bases and J by 4 bases; unmatched bases: 5.

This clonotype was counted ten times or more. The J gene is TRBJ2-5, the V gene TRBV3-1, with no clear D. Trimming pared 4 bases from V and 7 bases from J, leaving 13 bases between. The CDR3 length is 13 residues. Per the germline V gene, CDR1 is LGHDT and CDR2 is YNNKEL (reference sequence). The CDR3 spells CASSRFPRVTQYF. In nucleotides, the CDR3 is TGTGCCAGCAGCCGATTCCCCCGAGTGACCCAGTACTTC.

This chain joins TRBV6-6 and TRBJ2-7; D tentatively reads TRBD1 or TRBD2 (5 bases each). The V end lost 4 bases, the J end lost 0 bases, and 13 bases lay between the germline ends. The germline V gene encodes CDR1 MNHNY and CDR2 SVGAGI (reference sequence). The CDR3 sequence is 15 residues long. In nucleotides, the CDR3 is TGTGCCAGCAGTTTTACCGGGACGCACTCCTACGAGCAGTACTTC. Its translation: CASSFTGTHSYEQYF.

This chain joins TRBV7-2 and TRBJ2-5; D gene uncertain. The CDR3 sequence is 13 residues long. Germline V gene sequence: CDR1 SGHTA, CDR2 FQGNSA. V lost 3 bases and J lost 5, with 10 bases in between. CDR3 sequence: CASSFIHRETQYF. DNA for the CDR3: TGTGCCAGCAGCTTTATCCACCGGGAGACCCAGTACTTC.

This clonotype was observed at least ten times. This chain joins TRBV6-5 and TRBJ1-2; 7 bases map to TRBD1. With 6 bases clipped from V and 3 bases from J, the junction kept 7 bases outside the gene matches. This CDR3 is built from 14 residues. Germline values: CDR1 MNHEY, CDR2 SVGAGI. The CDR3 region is CASSRRQGDYGYTF. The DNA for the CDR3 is TGTGCCAGCAGCCGGCGACAGGGCGACTATGGCTACACCTTC.

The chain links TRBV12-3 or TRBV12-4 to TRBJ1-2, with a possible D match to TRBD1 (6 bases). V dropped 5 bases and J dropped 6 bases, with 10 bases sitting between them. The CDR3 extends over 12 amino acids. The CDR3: CASSPQGHGYTF. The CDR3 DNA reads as TGTGCCAGCAGTCCCCAGGGGCATGGCTACACCTTC.

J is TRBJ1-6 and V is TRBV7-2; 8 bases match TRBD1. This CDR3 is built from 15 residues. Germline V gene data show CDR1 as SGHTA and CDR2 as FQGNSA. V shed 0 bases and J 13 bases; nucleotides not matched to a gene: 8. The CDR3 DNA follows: TGTGCCAGCAGCTTAGCTGGGACAGGAGCCGTCCCCCTCCACTTT. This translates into CASSLAGTGAVPLHF.

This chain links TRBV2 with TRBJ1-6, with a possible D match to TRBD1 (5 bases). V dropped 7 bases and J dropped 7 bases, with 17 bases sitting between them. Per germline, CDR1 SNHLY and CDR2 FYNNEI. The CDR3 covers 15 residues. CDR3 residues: CASTGGGPWNSPLHF. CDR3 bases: TGTGCCAGCACTGGGGGAGGCCCGTGGAATTCACCCCTCCACTTT.

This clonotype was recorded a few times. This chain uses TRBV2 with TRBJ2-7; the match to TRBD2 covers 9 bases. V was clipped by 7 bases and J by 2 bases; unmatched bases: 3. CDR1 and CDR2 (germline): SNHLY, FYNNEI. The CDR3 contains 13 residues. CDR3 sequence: CASMLAGTYEQYV. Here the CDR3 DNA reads TGTGCCAGCATGCTAGCGGGGACCTACGAGCAGTACGTC.

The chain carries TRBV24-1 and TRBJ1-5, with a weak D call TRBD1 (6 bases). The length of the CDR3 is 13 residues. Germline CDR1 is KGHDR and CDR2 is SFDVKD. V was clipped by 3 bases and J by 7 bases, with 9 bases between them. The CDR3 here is CATSDEQGQPQHF. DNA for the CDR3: TGTGCCACCAGTGATGAGCAGGGGCAGCCCCAGCATTTT.